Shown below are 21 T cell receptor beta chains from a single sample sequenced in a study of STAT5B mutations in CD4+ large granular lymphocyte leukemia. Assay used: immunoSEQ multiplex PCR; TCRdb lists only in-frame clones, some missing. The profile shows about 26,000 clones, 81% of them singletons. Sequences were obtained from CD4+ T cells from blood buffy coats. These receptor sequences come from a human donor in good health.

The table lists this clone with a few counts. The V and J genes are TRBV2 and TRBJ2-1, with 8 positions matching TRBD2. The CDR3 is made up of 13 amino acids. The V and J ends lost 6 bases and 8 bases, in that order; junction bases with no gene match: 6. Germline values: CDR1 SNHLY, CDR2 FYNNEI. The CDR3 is CASSVAGPDEQFF. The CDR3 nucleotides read TGTGCCAGCAGCGTAGCGGGGCCGGATGAGCAGTTCTTC. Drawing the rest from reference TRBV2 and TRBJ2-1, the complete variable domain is EPEVTQTPSHQVTQMGQEVILRCVPISNHLYFYWYRQILGQKVEFLVSFYNNEISEKSEIFDDQFSVERPDGSNFTLKIRSTKLEDSAMYFCASSVAGPDEQFFGPGTRLTVL.

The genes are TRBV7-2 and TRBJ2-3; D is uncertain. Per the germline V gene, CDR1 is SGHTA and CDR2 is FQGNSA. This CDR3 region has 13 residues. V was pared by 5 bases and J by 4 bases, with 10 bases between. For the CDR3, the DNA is TGTGCCAGCAGCCCATTTGTAGCAGATACGCAGTATTTT. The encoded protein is CASSPFVADTQYF.

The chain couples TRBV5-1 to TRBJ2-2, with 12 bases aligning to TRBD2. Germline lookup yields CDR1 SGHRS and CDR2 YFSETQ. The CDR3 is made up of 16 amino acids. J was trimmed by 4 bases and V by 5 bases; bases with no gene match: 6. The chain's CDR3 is CASSSRGLAGTGELFF. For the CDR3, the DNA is TGCGCCAGCAGTTCCCGGGGACTAGCGGGCACCGGGGAGCTGTTTTTT. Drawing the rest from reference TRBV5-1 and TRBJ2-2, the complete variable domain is KAGVTQTPRYLIKTRGQQVTLSCSPISGHRSVSWYQQTPGQGLQFLFEYFSETQRNKGNFPGRFSGRQFSNSRSEMNVSTLELGDSALYLCASSSRGLAGTGELFFGEGSRLTVL.

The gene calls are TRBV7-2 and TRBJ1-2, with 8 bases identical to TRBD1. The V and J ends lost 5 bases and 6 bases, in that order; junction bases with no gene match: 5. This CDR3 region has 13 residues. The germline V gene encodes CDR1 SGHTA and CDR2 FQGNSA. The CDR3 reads CASSLDRDDGYTF. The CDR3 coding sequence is TGTGCCAGCAGCCTGGACAGGGATGATGGCTACACCTTC.

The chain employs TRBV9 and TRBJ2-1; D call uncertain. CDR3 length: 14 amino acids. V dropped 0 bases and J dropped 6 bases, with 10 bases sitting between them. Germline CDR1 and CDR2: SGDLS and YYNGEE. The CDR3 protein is CASSVASSVNEQFF. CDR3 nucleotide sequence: TGTGCCAGCAGCGTAGCGTCTTCGGTCAATGAGCAGTTCTTC.

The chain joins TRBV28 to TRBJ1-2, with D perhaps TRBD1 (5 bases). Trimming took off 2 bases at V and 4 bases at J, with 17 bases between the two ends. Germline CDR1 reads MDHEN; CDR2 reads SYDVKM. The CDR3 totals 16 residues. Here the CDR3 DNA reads TGTGCCAGCAGTTTACCCGGTGCCGGGACGGTCTATGGCTACACCTTC. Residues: CASSLPGAGTVYGYTF.

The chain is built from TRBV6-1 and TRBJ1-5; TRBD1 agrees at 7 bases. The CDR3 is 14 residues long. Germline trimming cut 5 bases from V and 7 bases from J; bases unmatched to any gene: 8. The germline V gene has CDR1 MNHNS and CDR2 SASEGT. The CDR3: CASSIRTGGQPQHF. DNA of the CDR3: TGTGCCAGCAGTATTCGGACAGGAGGCCAGCCCCAGCATTTT.

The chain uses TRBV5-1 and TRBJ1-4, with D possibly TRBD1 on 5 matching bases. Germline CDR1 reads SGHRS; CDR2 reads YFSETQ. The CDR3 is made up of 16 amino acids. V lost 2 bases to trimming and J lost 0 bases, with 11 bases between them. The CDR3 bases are TGCGCCAGCAGCTTAGGGGAAATTGCAACTAATGAAAAACTGTTTTTT. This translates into CASSLGEIATNEKLFF. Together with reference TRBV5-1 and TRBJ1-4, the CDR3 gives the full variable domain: KAGVTQTPRYLIKTRGQQVTLSCSPISGHRSVSWYQQTPGQGLQFLFEYFSETQRNKGNFPGRFSGRQFSNSRSEMNVSTLELGDSALYLCASSLGEIATNEKLFFGSGTQLSVL.

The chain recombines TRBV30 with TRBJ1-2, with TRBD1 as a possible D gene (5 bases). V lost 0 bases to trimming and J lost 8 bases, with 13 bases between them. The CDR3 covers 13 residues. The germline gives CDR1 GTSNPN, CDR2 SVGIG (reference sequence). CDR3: CAWSVDRMWGYTF. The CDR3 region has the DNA TGTGCCTGGAGTGTAGACAGAATGTGGGGCTACACCTTC.

For the CDR3, the DNA is TGTGCCAGCAGTAGGGAAGCGAACACTGAAGCTTTCTTT. It specifies CASSREANTEAFF. This chain uses TRBV6-6 with TRBJ1-1, with D hard to call. The CDR3 runs to 13 residues. The V end was cut by 5 bases, the J end by 1 base, with 8 bases between. In germline, CDR1 is MNHNY, CDR2 SVGAGI (reference sequence).

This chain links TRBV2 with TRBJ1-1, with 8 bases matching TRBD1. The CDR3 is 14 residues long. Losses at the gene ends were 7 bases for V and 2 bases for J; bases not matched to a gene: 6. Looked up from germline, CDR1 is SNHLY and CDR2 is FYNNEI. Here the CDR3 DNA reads TGTGCCAGCACCGCGACAGGGGTCAACACTGAAGCTTTCTTT. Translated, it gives CASTATGVNTEAFF.

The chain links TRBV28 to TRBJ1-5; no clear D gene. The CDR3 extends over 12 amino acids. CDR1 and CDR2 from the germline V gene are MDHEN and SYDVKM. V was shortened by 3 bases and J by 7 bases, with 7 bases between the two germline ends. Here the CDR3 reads CASSFVGQPQHF. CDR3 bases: TGTGCCAGCAGTTTTGTGGGACAGCCCCAGCATTTT.

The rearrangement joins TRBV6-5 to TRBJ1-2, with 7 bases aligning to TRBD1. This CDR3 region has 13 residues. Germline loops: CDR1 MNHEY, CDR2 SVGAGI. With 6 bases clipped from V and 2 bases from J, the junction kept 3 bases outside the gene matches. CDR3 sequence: CASSRDRNYGYTF. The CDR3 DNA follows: TGTGCCAGCAGCCGGGACAGAAACTATGGCTACACCTTC.

The CDR3 sequence: CATSRGEQTTNEKLFF. CDR3 coding DNA: TGTGCCACCAGCAGAGGGGAACAGACAACTAATGAAAAACTGTTTTTT. The V gene is TRBV15, the J gene TRBJ1-4; D not resolved. Per the germline V gene, CDR1 is LNHNV and CDR2 is YYDKDF (reference sequence). Between the trimmed V and J ends, which lost 1 base and 0 bases, there was a span of 9 bases. The CDR3 spans 16 residues.

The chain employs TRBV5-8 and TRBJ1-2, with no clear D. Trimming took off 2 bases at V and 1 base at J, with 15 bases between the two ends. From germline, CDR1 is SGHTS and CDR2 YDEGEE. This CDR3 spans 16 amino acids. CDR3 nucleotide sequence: TGTGCCAGCAGCTTCGAACGAATTGACCTTAACTATGGCTACACCTTC. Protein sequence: CASSFERIDLNYGYTF.

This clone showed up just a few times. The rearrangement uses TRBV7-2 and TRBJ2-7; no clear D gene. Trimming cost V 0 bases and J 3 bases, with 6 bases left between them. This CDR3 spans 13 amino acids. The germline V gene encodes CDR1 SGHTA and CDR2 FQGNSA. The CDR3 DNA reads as TGTGCCAGCAGCTTAGCCAGCTTCTACGAGCAGTACGTC. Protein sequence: CASSLASFYEQYV.

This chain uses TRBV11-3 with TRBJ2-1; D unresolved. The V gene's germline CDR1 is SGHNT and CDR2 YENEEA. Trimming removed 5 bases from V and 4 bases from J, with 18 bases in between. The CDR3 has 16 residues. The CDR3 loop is CASSADLATIYNEQFF. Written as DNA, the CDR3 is TGTGCCAGCAGCGCAGACCTGGCCACCATATACAATGAGCAGTTCTTC.

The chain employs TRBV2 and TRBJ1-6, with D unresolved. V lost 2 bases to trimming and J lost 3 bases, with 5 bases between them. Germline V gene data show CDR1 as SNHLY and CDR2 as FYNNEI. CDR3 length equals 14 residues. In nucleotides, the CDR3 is TGTGCCAGCAGTGAAAACGGCTATAATTCACCCCTCCACTTT. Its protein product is CASSENGYNSPLHF.

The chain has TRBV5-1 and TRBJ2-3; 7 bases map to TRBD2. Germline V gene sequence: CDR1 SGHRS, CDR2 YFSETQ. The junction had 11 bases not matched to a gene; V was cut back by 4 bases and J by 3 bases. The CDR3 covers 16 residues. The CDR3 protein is CASSVPSIGGTDTQYF. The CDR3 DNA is TGCGCCAGCAGCGTCCCGTCTATCGGGGGGACAGATACGCAGTATTTT.

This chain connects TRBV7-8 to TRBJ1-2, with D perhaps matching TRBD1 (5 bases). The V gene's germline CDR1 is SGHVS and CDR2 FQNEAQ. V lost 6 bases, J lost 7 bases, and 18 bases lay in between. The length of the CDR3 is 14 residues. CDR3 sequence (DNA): TGTGCCAGCAGTTCCTCAGGGATTCTGAGTGGCTACACCTTC. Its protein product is CASSSSGILSGYTF.

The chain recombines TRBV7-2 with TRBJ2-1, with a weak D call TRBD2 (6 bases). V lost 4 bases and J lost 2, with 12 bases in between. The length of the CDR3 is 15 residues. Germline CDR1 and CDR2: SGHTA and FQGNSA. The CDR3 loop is CASSSGGSPYNEQFF. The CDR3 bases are TGTGCCAGCAGCTCCGGGGGAAGTCCCTACAATGAGCAGTTCTTC.